The entry below gives a single TCR beta chain sequence along with its context. This receptor's antigen is unknown. No qualities accompany the bases; no much larger clone lies one base away. One collaborating source in Seattle enrolled patients during active infection and followed them longitudinally through the course of disease. Each collaborating institution followed its own protocols to collect whole blood in K2EDTA tubes. For TCRbeta analysis, collaborators shipped samples in one of three forms: frozen whole blood, isolated PBMCs, or DNA extracted from either of those sample types. TCRbeta CDR3 regions were amplified from genomic DNA using the immunoSEQ Assay, a bias-controlled multiplex PCR. Processing in the source paper ran as follows. Within the assay, amplification of reference gene primers was used to estimate how many nucleated cells each sample contained. Sequence reads were collapsed and filtered to measure the absolute abundance of every unique TCRbeta CDR3 rearrangement. For each sample, productive Simpson clonality was calculated by taking the square root of Simpson's diversity index across productive rearrangements. Not all clones reach the TCRdb copy of this immuneACCESS table, which keeps in-frame sequences only. Checked studies attribute under half of the gap to unresolved V genes and leave the rest unexplained. That table furnishes V, J and clone size, whereas the DNA furnished D and trimming. The sample has 410,000 or so clones on record, about 88% of them singletons. Under 2% of the sample goes to the ten largest clones.

These data belong to a study of blood T cell repertoires in COVID-19 (TCRdb year 2020). Study-level background: Collaborator samples came from the United States, Italy and Spain and covered acute and convalescent phases of COVID-19. The material from the prospective study consisted of cDNA or gDNA derived from T cells, B-cell-depleted T cells, or PBMCs. Subjects who had been exposed to COVID-19, were actively infected with it, or had recovered from it provided the deeply sampled blood TCRbeta repertoires that made up the dataset. The repertoires were released in a freely available public database intended as a resource for research on the immune response to SARS-CoV-2. Samples were obtained from the ongoing ImmuneRACE study (first 160 participants) and from some 1,300 subjects provided by 6 global collaborators. A de-identified subject ID, COVID-19 status, age in years and sex were almost always included in the sample metadata. Where available, HLA class I and class II types were obtained from metadata supplied by the sample provider rather than from assay-based typing.

The paper's findings and limits, for the study overall: The amount of clinical and demographic metadata varied by source and participant and was provided uncurated.

V loses 1 base of germline sequence and J loses 4 bases, and the interval between the two ends is 10 bases. CDR1 MDHEN and CDR2 SYDVKM were looked up in the germline V gene. The CDR3 spans 14 residues, from the cysteine through the phenylalanine. Of all the DNA, just the CDR3 is kept, 42 bases in frame from base 1. This clonotype originated in a woman aged 40 to 50 with COVID-19, enrolled during active disease. Material for sequencing was peripheral blood. The sequence links TRBV28 to TRBJ1-2; the D gene assignment is ambiguous. CDR3 protein: CASSLFGTAYGYTF. The sequenced DNA is TGTGCCAGCAGTTTATTCGGTACAGCCTATGGCTACACCTTC.